The 14 T cell receptor beta chains reported below all come from one sample, sequenced in a study of blood T cell repertoires in COVID-19. Generated by immunoSEQ multiplex PCR, the TCRdb table keeps only in-frame clones and is missing some. This table has some 250,000 clones, about 90% appearing once. Sequencing input: peripheral blood. The origin of the receptors is a woman under 40 who had recovered from COVID-19.

V usage is TRBV7-6 and J usage is TRBJ2-3; no reliable D call. Looked up from germline, CDR1 is SGHVS and CDR2 is FNYEAQ. V was trimmed by 5 bases and J by 1 base, leaving 10 bases between them. This CDR3 is 14 amino acids long. As DNA, the CDR3 is TGTGCCAGCAGCCCCGCACATGGCACAGATACGCAGTATTTT. This translates into CASSPAHGTDTQYF. Full variable domain (remainder filled in from reference TRBV7-6 and TRBJ2-3): GAGVSQSPRYKVTKRGQDVALRCDPISGHVSLYWYRQALGQGPEFLTYFNYEAQQDKSGLPNDRFSAERPEGSISTLTIQRTEQRDSAMYRCASSPAHGTDTQYFGPGTRLTVL.

The chain recombines TRBV5-8 with TRBJ2-5; 8 positions agree with TRBD2. The CDR3 totals 15 residues. Germline CDR1 and CDR2: SGHTS and YDEGEE. The ends lost 5 bases at V and 1 base at J; junction bases unmatched: 7. The CDR3 loop is CASSNNRGGQETQYF. DNA for the CDR3: TGTGCCAGCAGTAACAACCGGGGGGGCCAAGAGACCCAGTACTTC.

The chain couples TRBV25-1 to TRBJ2-1, with a possible D match to TRBD1 (6 bases). The CDR3 has 11 amino acids. Deletions cut 3 bases from V and 15 bases from J, with 12 bases between. Germline V gene data show CDR1 as MGHDK and CDR2 as SYGVNS. The CDR3 protein is CASSETGTRFF. In DNA form, the CDR3 reads TGTGCCAGCAGTGAGACCGGGACAAGGTTCTTC.

The chain couples TRBV6-1 to TRBJ1-3; 9 bases line up with TRBD1. This CDR3 is built from 18 residues. Germline V gene lookup returns CDR1 MNHNS and CDR2 SASEGT. J lost 0 bases, V lost 4 bases, and 10 bases had no gene match. CDR3 sequence (DNA): TGTGCCAGCAGTGGGACAGGGGAGGCCCACCTCTCTGGAAACACCATATATTTT. It specifies CASSGTGEAHLSGNTIYF.

This clone has more than one count but fewer than ten. The rearrangement links TRBV2 to TRBJ2-1; D call uncertain. Germline-derived CDR1 and CDR2 are SNHLY and FYNNEI. Trimming stripped 2 bases from V and 0 bases from J, with 8 bases between. The CDR3 is 15 amino acids. The DNA of the CDR3 is TGTGCCAGCAGTGAACGAGCCCTCTCCTACAATGAGCAGTTCTTC. Translated: CASSERALSYNEQFF.

J is TRBJ1-4 and V is TRBV20-1; TRBD1 aligns across 10 bases. V dropped 3 bases and J dropped 10; count of bases not matched to a gene: 11. CDR1 and CDR2 from the germline V gene are DFQATT and SNEGSKA (reference sequence). The CDR3 spans 15 residues. The CDR3: CSASRVTGGAGKLFF. The CDR3 DNA reads TGCAGTGCTAGTCGCGTGACAGGGGGCGCGGGAAAACTGTTTTTT.

J is TRBJ2-3 and V is TRBV11-2; 8 bases are a match to TRBD1. CDR1 and CDR2 from the germline V gene are SGHAT and FQNNGV. This CDR3 has 16 amino acids. After removal of 3 bases from V and 1 base from J, the junction contained 6 bases not matched to a gene. The CDR3 is CASSFIGTGGTDTQYF. CDR3 coding DNA: TGTGCCAGCAGCTTTATAGGGACAGGTGGCACAGATACGCAGTATTTT. Full variable domain (missing parts from reference TRBV11-2 and TRBJ2-3): EAGVAQSPRYKIIEKRQSVAFWCNPISGHATLYWYQQILGQGPKLLIQFQNNGVVDDSQLPKDRFSAERLKGVDSTLKIQPAKLEDSAVYLCASSFIGTGGTDTQYFGPGTRLTVL.

V is TRBV14 and J is TRBJ1-1, with D perhaps matching TRBD1 (5 bases). The germline CDR1 and CDR2 sequences are SGHDN and FVKESK. The V end was cut by 5 bases, the J end by 4 bases, with 11 bases between. CDR3 length: 13 amino acids. CDR3 protein: CASSTQGGTEAFF. DNA of the CDR3: TGTGCCAGCAGCACTCAGGGCGGCACTGAAGCTTTCTTT.

This chain connects TRBV15 to TRBJ2-4, with a possible D match to TRBD2 (5 bases). Germline V gene lookup returns CDR1 LNHNV and CDR2 YYDKDF (reference sequence). Trimming removed 3 bases at V and 0 bases at J, with 24 bases between. The CDR3 runs 20 residues. The DNA for the CDR3 is TGTGCCACCAGCAGGACGACTGGCGGGTCCGGAATACTAGCCAAAAACATTCAGTACTTC. It is translated as CATSRTTGGSGILAKNIQYF.

The chain carries TRBV24-1 and TRBJ2-6; a weak D match, TRBD1 (6 bases). V shed 8 bases and J shed 1 base, with 23 bases lying between them. The germline V gene has CDR1 KGHDR and CDR2 SFDVKD. The CDR3 has 19 amino acids. Written as DNA, the CDR3 is TGTGCCACCAACCAGCCGACGGACAGACTATATTCTGGGGCCAACGTCCTGACTTTC. Its protein is CATNQPTDRLYSGANVLTF.

The gene calls are TRBV7-9 and TRBJ1-4; D possibly corresponds to TRBD1 (5 bases). The CDR3 is 14 amino acids. The germline gives CDR1 SEHNR, CDR2 FQNEAQ (reference sequence). Between the trimmed V and J ends, which lost 7 bases and 7 bases, there was a span of 16 bases. The CDR3 DNA is TGTGCCAGCACCGCGACAGCCTGGGTTGAAAAACTGTTTTTT. It is translated as CASTATAWVEKLFF. The entire variable domain, with the rest obtained from reference TRBV7-9 and TRBJ1-4, is as follows: DTGVSQNPRHKITKRGQNVTFRCDPISEHNRLYWYRQTLGQGPEFLTYFQNEAQLEKSRLLSDRFSAERPKGSFSTLEIQRTEQGDSAMYLCASTATAWVEKLFFGSGTQLSVL.

The rearrangement uses TRBV6-5 and TRBJ1-3; TRBD1 is a possible D gene (6 bases). V dropped 6 bases and J dropped 1 base, with 10 bases sitting between them. Germline CDR1 reads MNHEY; CDR2 reads SVGAGI. The CDR3 has 14 amino acids. CDR3 region: CASRQTGSGNTIYF. CDR3 DNA: TGTGCCAGCAGGCAGACAGGTTCTGGAAACACCATATATTTT.

This chain connects TRBV4-1 to TRBJ2-2; tentatively, D is TRBD2 (5 bases). Deletions cut 3 bases from V and 1 base from J, with 9 bases between. Germline V gene lookup returns CDR1 MGHRA and CDR2 YSYEKL. There are 15 residues in the CDR3. The CDR3 is CASSQDWMNTGELFF. DNA for the CDR3: TGCGCCAGCAGCCAGGACTGGATGAACACCGGGGAGCTGTTTTTT.

The chain employs TRBV4-1 and TRBJ2-5, with 7 bases matching TRBD2. Trimming at V came to 4 bases and at J to 2 bases, leaving 13 bases not matched to a gene. The CDR3 has 17 amino acids. Germline V CDR1 and CDR2: MGHRA, YSYEKL. The DNA of the CDR3 is TGCGCCAGCAGCCCGACCGAGGGACTAACGCCACAAGAGACCCAGTACTTC. As protein: CASSPTEGLTPQETQYF.